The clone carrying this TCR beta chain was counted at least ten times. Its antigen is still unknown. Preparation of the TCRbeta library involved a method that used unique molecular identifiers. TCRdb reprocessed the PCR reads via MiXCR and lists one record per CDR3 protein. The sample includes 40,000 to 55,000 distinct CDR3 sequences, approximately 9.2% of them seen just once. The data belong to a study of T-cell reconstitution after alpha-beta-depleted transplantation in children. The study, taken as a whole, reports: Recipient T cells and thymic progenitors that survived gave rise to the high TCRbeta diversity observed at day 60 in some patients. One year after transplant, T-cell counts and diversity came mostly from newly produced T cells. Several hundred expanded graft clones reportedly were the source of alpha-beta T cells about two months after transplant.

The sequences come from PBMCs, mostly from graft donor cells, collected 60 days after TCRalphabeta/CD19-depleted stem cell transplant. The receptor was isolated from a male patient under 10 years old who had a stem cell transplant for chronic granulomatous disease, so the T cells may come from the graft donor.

CDR3 sequence: CASSLLRGPSGANVLTF. Written as DNA, the CDR3 is TGTGCCAGCAGTTTACTACGGGGGCCCTCTGGGGCCAACGTCCTGACTTTC. V usage is TRBV27 and J usage is TRBJ2-6; D may match TRBD1 or TRBD2 (6 bases each). Trimming removed 2 bases from V and 0 bases from J, with 11 bases in between. Germline loops: CDR1 MNHEY, CDR2 SMNVEV (reference sequence). There are 17 residues in the CDR3.